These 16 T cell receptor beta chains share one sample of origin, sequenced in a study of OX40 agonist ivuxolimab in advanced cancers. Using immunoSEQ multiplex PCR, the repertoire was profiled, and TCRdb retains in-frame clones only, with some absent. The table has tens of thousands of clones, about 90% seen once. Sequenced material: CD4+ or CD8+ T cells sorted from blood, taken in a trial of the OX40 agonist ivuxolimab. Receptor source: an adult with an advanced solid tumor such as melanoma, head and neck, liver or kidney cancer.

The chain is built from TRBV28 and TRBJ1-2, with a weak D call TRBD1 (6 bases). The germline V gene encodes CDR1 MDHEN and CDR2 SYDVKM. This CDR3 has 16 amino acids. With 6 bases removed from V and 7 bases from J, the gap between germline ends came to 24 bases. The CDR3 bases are TGTGCCAGCAGCCCCCTGGCGTCACAGGGCCGGGTTGGCTACACCTTC. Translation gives CASSPLASQGRVGYTF.

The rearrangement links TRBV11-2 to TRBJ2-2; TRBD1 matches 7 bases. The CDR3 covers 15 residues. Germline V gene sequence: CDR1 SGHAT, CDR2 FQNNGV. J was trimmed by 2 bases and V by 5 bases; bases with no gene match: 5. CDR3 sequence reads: CASSRDRLNTGELFF. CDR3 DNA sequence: TGTGCCAGCAGCCGGGACAGACTAAACACCGGGGAGCTGTTTTTT. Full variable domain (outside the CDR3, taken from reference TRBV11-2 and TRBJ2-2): EAGVAQSPRYKIIEKRQSVAFWCNPISGHATLYWYQQILGQGPKLLIQFQNNGVVDDSQLPKDRFSAERLKGVDSTLKIQPAKLEDSAVYLCASSRDRLNTGELFFGEGSRLTVL.

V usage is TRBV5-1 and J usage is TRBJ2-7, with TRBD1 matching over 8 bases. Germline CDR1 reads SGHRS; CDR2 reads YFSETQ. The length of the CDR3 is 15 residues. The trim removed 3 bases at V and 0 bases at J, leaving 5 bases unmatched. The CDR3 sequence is CASSWGQESSYEQYF. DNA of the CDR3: TGCGCCAGCAGCTGGGGACAGGAAAGCTCCTACGAGCAGTACTTC.

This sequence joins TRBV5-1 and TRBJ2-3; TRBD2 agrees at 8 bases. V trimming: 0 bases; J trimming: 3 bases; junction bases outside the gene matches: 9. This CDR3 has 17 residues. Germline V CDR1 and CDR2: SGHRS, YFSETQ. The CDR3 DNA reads TGCGCCAGCAGCTTGGGCGCCCATAGCGGGGTGACAGATACGCAGTATTTT. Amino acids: CASSLGAHSGVTDTQYF.

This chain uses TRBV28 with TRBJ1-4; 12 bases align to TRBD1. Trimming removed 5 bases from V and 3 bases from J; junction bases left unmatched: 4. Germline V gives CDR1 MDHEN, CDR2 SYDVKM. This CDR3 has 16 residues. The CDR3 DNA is TGTGCCAGCAGTCAGGGACAGGGGGCGGCTAATGAAAAACTGTTTTTT. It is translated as CASSQGQGAANEKLFF.

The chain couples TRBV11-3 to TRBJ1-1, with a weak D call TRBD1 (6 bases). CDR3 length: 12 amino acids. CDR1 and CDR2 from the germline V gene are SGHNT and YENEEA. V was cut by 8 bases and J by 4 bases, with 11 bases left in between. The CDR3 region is CASQGRTTEAFF. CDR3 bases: TGTGCCAGCCAGGGGCGGACCACTGAAGCTTTCTTT.

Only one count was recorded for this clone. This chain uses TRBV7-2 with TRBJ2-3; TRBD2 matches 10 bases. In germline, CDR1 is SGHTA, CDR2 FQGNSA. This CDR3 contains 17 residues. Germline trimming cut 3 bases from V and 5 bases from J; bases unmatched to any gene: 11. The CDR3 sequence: CASSFVSGGAAGDTQYF. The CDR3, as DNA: TGTGCCAGCAGCTTTGTCAGCGGGGGGGCCGCGGGAGATACGCAGTATTTT. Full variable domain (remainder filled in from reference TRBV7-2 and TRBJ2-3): GAGVSQSPSNKVTEKGKDVELRCDPISGHTALYWYRQSLGQGLEFLIYFQGNSAPDKSGLPSDRFSAERTGGSVSTLTIQRTQQEDSAVYLCASSFVSGGAAGDTQYFGPGTRLTVL.

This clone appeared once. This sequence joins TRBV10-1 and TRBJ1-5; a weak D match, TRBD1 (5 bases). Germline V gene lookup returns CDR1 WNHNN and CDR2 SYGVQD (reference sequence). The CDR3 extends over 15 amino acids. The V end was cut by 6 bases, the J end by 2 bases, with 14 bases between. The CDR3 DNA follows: TGCGCCAGCAGCGACAGCCCCATGGGCAATCAGCCCCAGCATTTT. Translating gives CASSDSPMGNQPQHF.

CDR3 nucleotides: TGTGCCAGCAGTGAGGACAGGCGATTTGGCTACACCTTC. Translation: CASSEDRRFGYTF. The chain joins TRBV25-1 to TRBJ1-2, with 7 bases lining up with TRBD1. The CDR3 sequence is 13 residues long. V gave up 3 bases and J gave up 7 bases; unmatched junction bases: 5. CDR1 MGHDK and CDR2 SYGVNS come from the germline V gene.

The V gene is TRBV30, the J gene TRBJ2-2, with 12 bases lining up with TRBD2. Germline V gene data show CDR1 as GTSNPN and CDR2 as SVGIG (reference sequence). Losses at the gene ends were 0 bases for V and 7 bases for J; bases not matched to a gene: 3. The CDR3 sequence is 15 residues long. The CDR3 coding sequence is TGTGCCTGGAGTGTGGCTAGCGGGGGGGTCGGGGAGCTGTTTTTT. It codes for CAWSVASGGVGELFF.

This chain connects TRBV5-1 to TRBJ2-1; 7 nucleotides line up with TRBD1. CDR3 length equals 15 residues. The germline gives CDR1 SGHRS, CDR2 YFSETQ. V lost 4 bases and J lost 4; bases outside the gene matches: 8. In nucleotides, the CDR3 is TGCGCCAGCAGCCTCACAGGGGTGAGGTACAATGAGCAGTTCTTC. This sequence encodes CASSLTGVRYNEQFF.

The CDR3 reads CASSPIRGQTTDTQYF. The CDR3 DNA follows: TGTGCCAGCAGCCCCATACGGGGACAGACCACAGATACGCAGTATTTT. The gene calls are TRBV14 and TRBJ2-3, with TRBD1 identical over 7 bases. Trimming at V came to 4 bases and at J to 2 bases, leaving 9 bases not matched to a gene. Per germline, CDR1 SGHDN and CDR2 FVKESK. CDR3 length: 16 amino acids. Combining the CDR3 with reference TRBV14 and TRBJ2-3 gives the whole variable domain EAGVTQFPSHSVIEKGQTVTLRCDPISGHDNLYWYRRVMGKEIKFLLHFVKESKQDESGMPNNRFLAERTGGTYSTLKVQPAELEDSGVYFCASSPIRGQTTDTQYFGPGTRLTVL.

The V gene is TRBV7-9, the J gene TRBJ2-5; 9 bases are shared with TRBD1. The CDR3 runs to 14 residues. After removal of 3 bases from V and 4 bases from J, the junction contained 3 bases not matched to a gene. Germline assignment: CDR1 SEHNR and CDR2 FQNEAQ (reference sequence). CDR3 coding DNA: TGTGCCAGCAGCTTCCCGGACAGGGGAGAGACCCAGTACTTC. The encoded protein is CASSFPDRGETQYF. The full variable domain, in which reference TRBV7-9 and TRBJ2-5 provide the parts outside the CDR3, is DTGVSQNPRHKITKRGQNVTFRCDPISEHNRLYWYRQTLGQGPEFLTYFQNEAQLEKSRLLSDRFSAERPKGSFSTLEIQRTEQGDSAMYLCASSFPDRGETQYFGPGTRLLVL.

The chain's CDR3 is CASSSRHPGAFF. The CDR3 nucleotides are TGTGCCAGCAGCTCCCGACACCCCGGGGCTTTCTTT. The chain employs TRBV7-9 and TRBJ1-1; D is unclear. V lost 4 bases, J lost 11 bases, and 14 bases lay in between. The CDR3 has 12 amino acids. In germline, CDR1 is SEHNR, CDR2 FQNEAQ (reference sequence).

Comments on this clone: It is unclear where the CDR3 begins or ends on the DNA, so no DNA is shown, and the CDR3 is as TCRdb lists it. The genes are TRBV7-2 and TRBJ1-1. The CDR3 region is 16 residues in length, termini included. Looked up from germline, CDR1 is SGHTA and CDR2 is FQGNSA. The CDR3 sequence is CASSLGYTFVDTEAFF.

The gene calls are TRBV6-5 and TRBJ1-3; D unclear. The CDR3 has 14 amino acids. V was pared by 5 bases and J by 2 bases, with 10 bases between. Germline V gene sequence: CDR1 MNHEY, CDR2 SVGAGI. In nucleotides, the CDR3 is TGTGCCAGCAGTCCCCTCCTCACTGGAAACACCATATATTTT. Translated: CASSPLLTGNTIYF.